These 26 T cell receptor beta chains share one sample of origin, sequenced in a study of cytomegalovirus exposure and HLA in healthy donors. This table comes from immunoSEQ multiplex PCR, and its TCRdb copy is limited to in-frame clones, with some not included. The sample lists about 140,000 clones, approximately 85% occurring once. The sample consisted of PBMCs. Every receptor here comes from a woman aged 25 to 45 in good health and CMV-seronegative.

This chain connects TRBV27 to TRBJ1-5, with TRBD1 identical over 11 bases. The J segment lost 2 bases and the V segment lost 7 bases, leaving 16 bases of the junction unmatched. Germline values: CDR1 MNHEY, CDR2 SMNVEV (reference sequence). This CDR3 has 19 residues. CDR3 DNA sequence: TGTGCCAGCAAAAGTTTAGGACGGACAGGGGGCTTGGGCAATCAGCCCCAGCATTTT. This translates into CASKSLGRTGGLGNQPQHF.

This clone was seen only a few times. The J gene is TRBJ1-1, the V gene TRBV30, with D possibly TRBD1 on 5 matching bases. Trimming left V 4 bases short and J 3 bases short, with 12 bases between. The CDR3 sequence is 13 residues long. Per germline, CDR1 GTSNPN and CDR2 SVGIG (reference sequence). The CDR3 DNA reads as TGTGCCTGGACCGGACGGGGGGACACTGAAGCTTTCTTT. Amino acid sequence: CAWTGRGDTEAFF. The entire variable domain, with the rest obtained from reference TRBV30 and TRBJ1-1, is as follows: SQTIHQWPATLVQPVGSPLSLECTVEGTSNPNLYWYRQAAGRGLQLLFYSVGIGQISSEVPQNLSASRPQDRQFILSSKKLLLSDSGFYLCAWTGRGDTEAFFGQGTRLTVV.

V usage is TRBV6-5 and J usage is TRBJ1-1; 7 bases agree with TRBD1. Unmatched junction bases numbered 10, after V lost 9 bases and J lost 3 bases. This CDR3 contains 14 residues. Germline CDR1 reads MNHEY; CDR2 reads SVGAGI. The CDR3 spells CASTGAGLDTEAFF. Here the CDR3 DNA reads TGTGCCAGTACAGGGGCGGGTTTGGACACTGAAGCTTTCTTT.

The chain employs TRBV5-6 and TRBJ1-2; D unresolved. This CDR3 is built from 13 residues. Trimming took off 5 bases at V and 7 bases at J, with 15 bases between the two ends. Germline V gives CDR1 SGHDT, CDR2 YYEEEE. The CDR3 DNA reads TGTGCCAGCAGAACAGACACCTTGGTTGGCTACACCTTC. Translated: CASRTDTLVGYTF.

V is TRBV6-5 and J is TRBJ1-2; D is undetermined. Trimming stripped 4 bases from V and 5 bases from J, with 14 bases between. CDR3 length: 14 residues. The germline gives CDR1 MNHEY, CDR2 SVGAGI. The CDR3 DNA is TGTGCCAGCAGTTCCCGCGCAGGCCCTTATGGCTACACCTTC. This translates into CASSSRAGPYGYTF.

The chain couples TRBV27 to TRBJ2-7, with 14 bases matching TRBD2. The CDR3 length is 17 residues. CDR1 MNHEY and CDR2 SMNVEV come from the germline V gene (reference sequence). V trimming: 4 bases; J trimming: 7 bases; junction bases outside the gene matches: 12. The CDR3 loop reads CASSSGTSGGAGYEQYF. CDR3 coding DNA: TGTGCCAGCAGTTCCGGGACTAGCGGGGGAGCGGGTTATGAGCAGTACTTC.

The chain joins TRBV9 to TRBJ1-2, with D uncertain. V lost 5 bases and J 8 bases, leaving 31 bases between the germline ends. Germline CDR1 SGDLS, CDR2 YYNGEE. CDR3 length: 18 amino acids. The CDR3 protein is CASRDEGMAYTDNNGYTF. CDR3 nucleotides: TGTGCCAGCAGGGATGAGGGAATGGCCTATACGGATAATAACGGCTACACCTTC.

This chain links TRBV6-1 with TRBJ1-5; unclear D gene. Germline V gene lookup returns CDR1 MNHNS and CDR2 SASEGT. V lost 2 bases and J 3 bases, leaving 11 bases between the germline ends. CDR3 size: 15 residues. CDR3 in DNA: TGTGCCAGCAGTGAACGGATAGCGTACAATCAGCCCCAGCATTTT. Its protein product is CASSERIAYNQPQHF.

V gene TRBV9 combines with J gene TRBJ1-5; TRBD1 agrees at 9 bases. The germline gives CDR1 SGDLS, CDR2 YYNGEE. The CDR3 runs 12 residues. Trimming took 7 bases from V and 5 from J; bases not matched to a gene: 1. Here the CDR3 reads CASGQGHQPQHF. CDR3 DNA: TGTGCCAGCGGACAGGGGCATCAGCCCCAGCATTTT.

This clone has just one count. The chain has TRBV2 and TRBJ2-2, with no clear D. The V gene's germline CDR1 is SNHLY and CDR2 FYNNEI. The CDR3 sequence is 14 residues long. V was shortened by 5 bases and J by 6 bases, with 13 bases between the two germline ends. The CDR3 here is CASSPRHLAGELFF. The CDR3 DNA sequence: TGTGCCAGCAGTCCACGACATTTGGCCGGGGAGCTGTTTTTT.

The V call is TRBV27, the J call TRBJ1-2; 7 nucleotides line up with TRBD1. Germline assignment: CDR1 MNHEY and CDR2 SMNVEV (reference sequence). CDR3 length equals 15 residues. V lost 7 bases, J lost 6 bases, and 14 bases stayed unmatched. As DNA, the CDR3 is TGTGCCAGCATCAGAACCTTCGGGACAGAAGATGGCTACACCTTC. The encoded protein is CASIRTFGTEDGYTF.

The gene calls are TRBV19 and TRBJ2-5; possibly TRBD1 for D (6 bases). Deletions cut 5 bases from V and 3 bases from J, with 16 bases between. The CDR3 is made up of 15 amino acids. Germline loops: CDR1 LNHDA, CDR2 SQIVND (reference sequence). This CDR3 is CASSQTGSQKETQYF. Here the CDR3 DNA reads TGTGCCAGTAGTCAAACAGGGTCTCAGAAAGAGACCCAGTACTTC.

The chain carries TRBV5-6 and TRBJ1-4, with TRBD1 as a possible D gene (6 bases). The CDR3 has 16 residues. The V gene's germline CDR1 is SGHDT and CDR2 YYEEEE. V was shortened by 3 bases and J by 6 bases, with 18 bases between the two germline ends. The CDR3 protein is CASSWGIVQGYEKLFF. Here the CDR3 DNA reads TGTGCCAGCAGCTGGGGGATAGTTCAGGGGTATGAAAAACTGTTTTTT.

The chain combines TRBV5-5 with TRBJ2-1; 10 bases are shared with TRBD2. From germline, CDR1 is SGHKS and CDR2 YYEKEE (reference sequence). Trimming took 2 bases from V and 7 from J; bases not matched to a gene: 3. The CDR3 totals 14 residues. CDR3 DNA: TGTGCCAGCAGCTTTAGCGGGGGGCGGAATGAGCAGTTCTTC. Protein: CASSFSGGRNEQFF.

DNA for the CDR3: TGTGCCAGCAGCTCAGGACTAGCCTACGAGCAGTACTTC. Its translation is CASSSGLAYEQYF. V gene TRBV7-6 combines with J gene TRBJ2-7; 7 bases fit TRBD2. The CDR3 has 13 amino acids. Trimming cost V 4 bases and J 2 bases; bases outside gene matches: 2. CDR1 and CDR2 from the germline V gene are SGHVS and FNYEAQ.

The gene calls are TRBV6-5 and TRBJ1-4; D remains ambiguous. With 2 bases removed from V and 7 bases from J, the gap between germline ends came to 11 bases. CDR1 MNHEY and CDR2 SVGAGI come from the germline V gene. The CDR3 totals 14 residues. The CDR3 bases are TGTGCCAGCAGTTACCGGAATGGAGCTGAAAAACTGTTTTTT. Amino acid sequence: CASSYRNGAEKLFF.

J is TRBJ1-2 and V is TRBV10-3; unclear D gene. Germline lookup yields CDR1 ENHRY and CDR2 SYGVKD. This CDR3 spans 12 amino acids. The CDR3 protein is CVTAFRDYGYTF. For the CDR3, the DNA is TGTGTCACCGCCTTTCGAGATTATGGCTACACCTTC.

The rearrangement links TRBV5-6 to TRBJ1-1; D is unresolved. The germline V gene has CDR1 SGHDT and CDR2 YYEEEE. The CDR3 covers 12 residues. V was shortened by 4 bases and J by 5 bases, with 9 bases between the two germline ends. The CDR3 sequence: CASSAVRTEAFF. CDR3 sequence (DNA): TGTGCCAGCAGCGCAGTCAGGACTGAAGCTTTCTTT.

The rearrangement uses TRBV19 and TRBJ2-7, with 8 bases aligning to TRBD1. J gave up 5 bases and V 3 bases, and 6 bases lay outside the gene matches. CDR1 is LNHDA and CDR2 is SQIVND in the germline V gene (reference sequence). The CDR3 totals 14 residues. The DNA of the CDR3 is TGTGCCAGTAGTATCCGGGCAGGGGGCAACGAGCAGTACTTC. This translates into CASSIRAGGNEQYF.

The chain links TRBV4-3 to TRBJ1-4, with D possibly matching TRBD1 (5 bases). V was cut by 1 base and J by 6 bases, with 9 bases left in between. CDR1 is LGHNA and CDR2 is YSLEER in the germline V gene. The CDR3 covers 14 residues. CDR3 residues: CASSQGTKDEKLFF. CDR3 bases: TGCGCCAGCAGCCAAGGGACAAAGGATGAAAAACTGTTTTTT.

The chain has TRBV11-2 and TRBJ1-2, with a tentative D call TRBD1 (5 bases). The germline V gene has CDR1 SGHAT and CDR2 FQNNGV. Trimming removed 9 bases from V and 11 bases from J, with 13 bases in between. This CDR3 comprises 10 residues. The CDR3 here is CASRGHGYTF. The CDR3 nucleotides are TGTGCCAGTCGTGGACACGGGTACACCTTC.

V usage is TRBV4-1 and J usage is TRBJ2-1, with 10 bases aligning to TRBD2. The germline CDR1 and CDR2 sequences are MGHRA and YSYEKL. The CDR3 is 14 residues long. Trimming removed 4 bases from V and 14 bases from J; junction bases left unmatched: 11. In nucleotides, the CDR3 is TGCGCCAGCAGCCTGACCGGGACTAGCGATTCGGAGTTCTTC. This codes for CASSLTGTSDSEFF.

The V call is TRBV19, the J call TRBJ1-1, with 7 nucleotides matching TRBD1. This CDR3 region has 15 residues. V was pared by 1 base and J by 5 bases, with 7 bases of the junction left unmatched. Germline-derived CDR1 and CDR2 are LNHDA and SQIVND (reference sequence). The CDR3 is CASSIGYRGVTEAFF. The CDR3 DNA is TGTGCCAGTAGTATAGGTTACAGGGGAGTGACTGAAGCTTTCTTT.

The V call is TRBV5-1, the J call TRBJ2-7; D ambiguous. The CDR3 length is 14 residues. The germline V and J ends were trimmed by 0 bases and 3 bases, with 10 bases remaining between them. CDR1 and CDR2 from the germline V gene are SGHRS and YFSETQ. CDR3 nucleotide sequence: TGCGCCAGCAGCTTGGTCCCAGGTCACTACGAGCAGTACTTC. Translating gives CASSLVPGHYEQYF. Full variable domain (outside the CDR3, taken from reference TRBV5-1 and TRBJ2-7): KAGVTQTPRYLIKTRGQQVTLSCSPISGHRSVSWYQQTPGQGLQFLFEYFSETQRNKGNFPGRFSGRQFSNSRSEMNVSTLELGDSALYLCASSLVPGHYEQYFGPGTRLTVT.

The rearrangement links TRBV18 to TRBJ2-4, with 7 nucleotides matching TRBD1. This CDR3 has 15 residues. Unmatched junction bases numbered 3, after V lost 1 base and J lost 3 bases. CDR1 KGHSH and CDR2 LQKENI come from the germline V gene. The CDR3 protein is CASSPQGAGKNIQYF. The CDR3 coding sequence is TGTGCCAGCTCACCACAGGGGGCCGGCAAAAACATTCAGTACTTC.

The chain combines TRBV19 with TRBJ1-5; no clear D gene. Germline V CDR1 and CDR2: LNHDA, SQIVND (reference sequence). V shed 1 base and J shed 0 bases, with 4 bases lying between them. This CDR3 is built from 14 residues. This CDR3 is CASSIGDSNQPQHF. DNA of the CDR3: TGTGCCAGTAGTATAGGCGATAGCAATCAGCCCCAGCATTTT.